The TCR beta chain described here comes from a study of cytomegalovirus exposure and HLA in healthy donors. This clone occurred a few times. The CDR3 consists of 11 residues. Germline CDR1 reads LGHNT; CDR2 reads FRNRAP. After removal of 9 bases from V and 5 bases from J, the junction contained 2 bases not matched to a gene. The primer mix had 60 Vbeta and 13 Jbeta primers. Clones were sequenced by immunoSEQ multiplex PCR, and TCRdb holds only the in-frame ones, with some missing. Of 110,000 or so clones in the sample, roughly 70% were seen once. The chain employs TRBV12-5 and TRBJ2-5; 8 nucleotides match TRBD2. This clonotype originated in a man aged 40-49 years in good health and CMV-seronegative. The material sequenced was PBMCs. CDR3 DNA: TGTGCTAGCGGGAGGGAGGAGACCCAGTACTTC. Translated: CASGREETQYF.